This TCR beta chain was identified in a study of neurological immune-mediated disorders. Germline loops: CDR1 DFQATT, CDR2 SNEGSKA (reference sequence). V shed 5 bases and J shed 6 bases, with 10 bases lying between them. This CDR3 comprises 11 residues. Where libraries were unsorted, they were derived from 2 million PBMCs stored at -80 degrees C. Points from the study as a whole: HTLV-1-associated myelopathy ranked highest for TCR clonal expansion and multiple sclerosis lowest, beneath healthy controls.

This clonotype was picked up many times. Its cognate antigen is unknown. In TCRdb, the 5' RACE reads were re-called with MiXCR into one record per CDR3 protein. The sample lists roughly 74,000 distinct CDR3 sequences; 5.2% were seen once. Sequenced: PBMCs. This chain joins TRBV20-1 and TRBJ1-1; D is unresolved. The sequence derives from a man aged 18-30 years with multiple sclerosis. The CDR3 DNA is TGCAGTGCTCGATCTCAAGCTGAAGCTTTCTTT. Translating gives CSARSQAEAFF.